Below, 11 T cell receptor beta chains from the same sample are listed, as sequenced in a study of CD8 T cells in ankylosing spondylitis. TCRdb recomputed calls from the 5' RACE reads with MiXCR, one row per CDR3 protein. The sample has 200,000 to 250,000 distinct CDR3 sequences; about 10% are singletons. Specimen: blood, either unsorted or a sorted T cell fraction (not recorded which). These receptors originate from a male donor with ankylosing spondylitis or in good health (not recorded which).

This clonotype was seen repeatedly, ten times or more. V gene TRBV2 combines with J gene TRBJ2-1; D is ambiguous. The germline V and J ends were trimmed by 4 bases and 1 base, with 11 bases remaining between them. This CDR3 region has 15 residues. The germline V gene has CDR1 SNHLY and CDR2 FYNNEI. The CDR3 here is CASSAGHPSYNEQFF. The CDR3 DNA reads TGTGCCAGCAGTGCGGGCCATCCATCCTACAATGAGCAGTTCTTC. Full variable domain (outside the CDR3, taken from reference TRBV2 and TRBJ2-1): EPEVTQTPSHQVTQMGQEVILRCVPISNHLYFYWYRQILGQKVEFLVSFYNNEISEKSEIFDDQFSVERPDGSNFTLKIRSTKLEDSAMYFCASSAGHPSYNEQFFGPGTRLTVL.

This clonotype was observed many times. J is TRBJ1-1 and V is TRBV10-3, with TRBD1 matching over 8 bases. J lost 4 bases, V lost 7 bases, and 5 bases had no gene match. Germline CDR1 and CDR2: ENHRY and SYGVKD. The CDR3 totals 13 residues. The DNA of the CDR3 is TGTGCCATCACCCCGGACAGGGTCACTGAAGCTTTCTTT. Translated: CAITPDRVTEAFF.

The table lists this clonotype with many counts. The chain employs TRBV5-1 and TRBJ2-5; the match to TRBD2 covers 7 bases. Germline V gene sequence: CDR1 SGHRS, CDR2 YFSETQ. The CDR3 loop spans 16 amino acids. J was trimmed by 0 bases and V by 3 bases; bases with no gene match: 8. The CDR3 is CASSSRRAGDQETQYF. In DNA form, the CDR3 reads TGCGCCAGCAGCTCCCGTCGGGCGGGGGACCAAGAGACCCAGTACTTC.

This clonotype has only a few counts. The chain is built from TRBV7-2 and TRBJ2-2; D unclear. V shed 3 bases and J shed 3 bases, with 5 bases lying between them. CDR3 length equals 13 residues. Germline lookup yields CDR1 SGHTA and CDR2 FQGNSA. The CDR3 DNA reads TGTGCCAGCAGCTTCGGGTACACCGGGGAGCTGTTTTTT. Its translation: CASSFGYTGELFF.

CDR3 amino acids: CASSRGRETQYF. CDR3 bases: TGTGCCAGCAGCCGGGGCCGGGAGACCCAGTACTTC. V is TRBV5-6 and J is TRBJ2-5; D tentatively reads TRBD1 or TRBD2 (5 bases each). Germline V gene data show CDR1 as SGHDT and CDR2 as YYEEEE. The V and J ends lost 4 bases and 5 bases respectively, with 9 bases between them. This CDR3 has 12 residues.

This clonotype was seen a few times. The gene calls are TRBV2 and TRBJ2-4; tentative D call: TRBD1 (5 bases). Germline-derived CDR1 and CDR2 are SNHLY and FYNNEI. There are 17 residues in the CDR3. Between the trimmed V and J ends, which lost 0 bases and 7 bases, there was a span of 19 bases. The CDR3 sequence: CASSEALQGTEENIQYF. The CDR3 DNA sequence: TGTGCCAGCAGTGAAGCGCTTCAGGGTACCGAAGAGAACATTCAGTACTTC.

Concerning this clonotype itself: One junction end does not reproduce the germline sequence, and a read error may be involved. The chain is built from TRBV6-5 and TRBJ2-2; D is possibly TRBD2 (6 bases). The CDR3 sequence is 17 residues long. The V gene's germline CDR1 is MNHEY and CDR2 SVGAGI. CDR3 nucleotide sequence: TGTACCAGCACTTCAAGAGGGGACTCAAGCAGGCCCGGGGAGCTGTTTTTT. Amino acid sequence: CTSTSRGDSSRPGELFF.

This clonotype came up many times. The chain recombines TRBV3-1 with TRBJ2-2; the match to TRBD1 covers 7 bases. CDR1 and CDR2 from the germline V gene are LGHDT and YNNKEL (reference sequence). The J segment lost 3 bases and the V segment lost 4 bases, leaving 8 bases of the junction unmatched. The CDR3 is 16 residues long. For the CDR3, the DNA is TGTGCCAGCAGCCCTCCGGGACAGCTTTACACCGGGGAGCTGTTTTTT. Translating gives CASSPPGQLYTGELFF.

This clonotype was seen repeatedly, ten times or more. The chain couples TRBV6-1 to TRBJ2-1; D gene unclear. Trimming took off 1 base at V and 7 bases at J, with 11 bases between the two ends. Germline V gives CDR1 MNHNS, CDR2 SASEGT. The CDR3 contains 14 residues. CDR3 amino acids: CASSEGYPLNEQFF. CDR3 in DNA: TGTGCCAGCAGTGAAGGTTACCCCTTGAATGAGCAGTTCTTC.

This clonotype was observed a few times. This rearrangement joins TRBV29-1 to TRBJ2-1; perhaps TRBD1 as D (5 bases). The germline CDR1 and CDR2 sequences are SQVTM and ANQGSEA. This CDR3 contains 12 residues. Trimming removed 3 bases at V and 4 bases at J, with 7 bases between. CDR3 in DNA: TGCAGCGTTGAGACAGAGTACAATGAGCAGTTCTTC. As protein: CSVETEYNEQFF.

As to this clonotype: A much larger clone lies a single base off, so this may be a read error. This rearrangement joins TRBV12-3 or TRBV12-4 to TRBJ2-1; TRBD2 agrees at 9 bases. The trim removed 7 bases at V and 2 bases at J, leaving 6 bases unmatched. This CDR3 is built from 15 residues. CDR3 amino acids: CASILTSGPYNEQFF. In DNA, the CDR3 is TGTGCCAGCATTCTAACTAGCGGGCCCTACAATGAGCAGTTCTTC.